The rows below give T cell receptor beta chains drawn from one sample of a study of OX40 agonist ivuxolimab in advanced cancers. TCRdb's table, derived via immunoSEQ multiplex PCR, lists solely in-frame clones and lacks some. The sample lists about 62,000 clones, about 83% occurring once. Sequenced material: CD4+ or CD8+ T cells sorted from blood, taken in a trial of the OX40 agonist ivuxolimab. These receptors were obtained from an adult with an advanced solid tumor such as melanoma, head and neck, liver or kidney cancer. Both conserved end residues are part of each CDR3. Fields, in order: V gene, clone size, J gene, D gene, CDR3 protein, CDR3 DNA. D genes are given only for firm matches. Some rows have no size entry. The others give once, few or many, or a class for an expanded clone.

>TRBV21-1|.|TRBJ2-7|.
CASSKAKKFTGYEQYF
TGTGCCAGCAGCAAGGCCAAGAAATTTACAGGGTACGAGCAGTACTTC
>TRBV14|.|TRBJ2-5|TRBD1
CASSQALTGRETQYF
TGTGCCAGCAGCCAAGCATTGACAGGGCGAGAGACCCAGTACTTC
>TRBV28|once|TRBJ1-3|.
CASSSGLGGNTIYF
TGTGCCAGCAGTTCAGGTCTGGGGGGAAACACCATATATTTT
>TRBV15|.|TRBJ1-2|TRBD1
CATSPDRGRYGYTF
TGTGCCACCAGCCCAGACAGGGGGCGTTACGGCTACACCTTC
>TRBV18|once|TRBJ1-3|.
CASSPGDILANTIYF
TGTGCCAGCTCACCCGGGGACATCTTGGCAAACACCATATATTTT
>TRBV10-3|.|TRBJ1-1|.
CAISSGEGVTEAFF
TGTGCCATCAGCTCGGGGGAAGGCGTCACTGAAGCTTTCTTT
>TRBV28|.|TRBJ1-5|TRBD1
CASSASTGIGNQPQHF
TGTGCCAGCAGTGCCTCGACAGGGATCGGGAATCAGCCCCAGCATTTT
>TRBV5-1|.|TRBJ2-1|.
CASSLEVSFGEQFF
TGCGCCAGCAGCTTGGAGGTCTCTTTCGGTGAGCAGTTCTTC
>TRBV5-1|.|TRBJ2-5|.
CASSLVAGGTQYF
TGCGCCAGCAGCTTGGTGGCCGGGGGGACCCAGTACTTC
>TRBV7-3|.|TRBJ1-1|.
CASSLVRATEAFF
TGTGCCAGCAGCTTAGTTAGGGCCACTGAAGCTTTCTTT
>TRBV28|.|TRBJ2-5|TRBD2
CASSSGTSGVPETQYF
TGTGCCAGCAGTTCGGGGACTAGCGGGGTTCCAGAGACCCAGTACTTC
>TRBV29-1|.|TRBJ1-5|.
CSVADRQNQPQHF
TGCAGCGTTGCAGACAGGCAGAATCAGCCCCAGCATTTT
>TRBV25-1|.|TRBJ1-1|TRBD1
CASSFGTGGAGTEAFF
TGTGCCAGCAGTTTTGGGACAGGGGGCGCGGGCACTGAAGCTTTCTTT
>TRBV30|.|TRBJ1-3|.
CAWSVTGPGNTIYF
TGTGCCTGGAGTGTAACAGGGCCTGGAAACACCATATATTTT
>TRBV29-1|.|TRBJ2-7|.
CSVESATPFEQYF
TGCAGCGTTGAATCGGCTACCCCATTCGAGCAGTACTTC
>TRBV7-9|.|TRBJ2-1|TRBD2
CASSGLAGAVYNEQFF
TGTGCCAGCAGCGGTCTAGCGGGAGCGGTATACAATGAGCAGTTCTTC
>TRBV28|.|TRBJ2-1|TRBD1
CASRPDLGDRNYNEQFF
TGTGCCAGCAGACCCGATTTGGGGGACAGGAACTACAATGAGCAGTTCTTC
>TRBV9|.|TRBJ2-1|TRBD2
CASSTGLAGDLEQFF
TGTGCCAGCAGCACCGGACTAGCGGGAGATCTTGAGCAGTTCTTC
>TRBV4-1|.|TRBJ2-5|TRBD1
CASSWTGEETQYF
TGCGCCAGCAGCTGGACAGGGGAAGAGACCCAGTACTTC
>TRBV11-2|.|TRBJ1-6|.
CASSKEAYNSPLHF
TGTGCCAGCAGCAAGGAGGCCTATAATTCACCCCTCCACTTT
>TRBV20-1|.|TRBJ2-3|.
CSARALAEQYF
TGCAGTGCTAGAGCCCTAGCCGAACAGTATTTT
>TRBV9|.|TRBJ2-1|TRBD2
CASSVGPGGDEQFF
TGTGCCAGCAGCGTAGGACCGGGAGGGGATGAGCAGTTCTTC
>TRBV7-3|.|TRBJ1-2|.
CASSSGQLGYGYTF
TGTGCCAGCAGCTCAGGACAGCTTGGGTATGGCTACACCTTC
>TRBV2|.|TRBJ1-5|TRBD1
CASSQPDRGGNQPQHF
TGCGCCAGCAGCCAACCCGACAGGGGGGGCAATCAGCCCCAGCATTTT
>TRBV5-5|.|TRBJ2-7|.
CASSLEGTGSYEQYF
TGTGCCAGCAGCTTGGAGGGGACTGGTTCCTACGAGCAGTACTTC
>TRBV20-1|.|TRBJ1-5|.
CSAGDQPQHF
TGCAGTGCTGGAGATCAGCCCCAGCATTTT
>TRBV29-1|.|TRBJ1-1|.
CSHGERVSEAFF
TGCAGTCATGGGGAGCGGGTATCTGAAGCTTTCTTT
>TRBV6-1|.|TRBJ1-2|.
CASSLNGLIYGYTF
TGTGCCAGCAGTCTCAACGGCCTGATCTATGGCTACACCTTC
>TRBV7-2|.|TRBJ2-7|.
CASSSRYEQYF
TGTGCCAGCAGCTCTCGTTACGAGCAGTACTTC
>TRBV7-8|.|TRBJ1-5|.
CASSDGQTSNQPQHF
TGTGCCAGCAGCGACGGACAGACGAGCAATCAGCCCCAGCATTTT
>TRBV7-3|.|TRBJ2-3|.
CASSLGVSDTQYF
TGTGCCAGCAGCTTGGGGGTATCAGATACGCAGTATTTT
>TRBV28|.|TRBJ2-6|.
CASSSTGVTSSGANVLTF
TGTGCCAGCAGTTCGACTGGGGTTACAAGCTCTGGGGCCAACGTCCTGACTTTC
>TRBV5-6|.|TRBJ2-7|TRBD2
CASSLRTSGSGSYEQYF
TGTGCCAGCAGCTTGAGGACTAGCGGGAGCGGCTCCTACGAGCAGTACTTC
>TRBV4-1|.|TRBJ1-3|.
CASSQRFSGNTIYF
TGCGCCAGCAGCCAAAGATTTTCCGGAAACACCATATATTTT
>TRBV2|.|TRBJ2-2|.
CASKGTPTGELFF
TGTGCCAGCAAGGGTACGCCCACCGGGGAGCTGTTTTTT
>TRBV5-4|once|TRBJ2-1|.
CASSLGQRYNEQFF
TGTGCCAGCAGCTTGGGGCAGCGCTACAATGAGCAGTTCTTC
>TRBV4-1|.|TRBJ1-2|.
CASSPQGRLGYTF
TGCGCCAGCAGCCCGCAGGGTCGTCTAGGCTACACCTTC
>TRBV5-5|once|TRBJ2-5|.
CASTTRLGETQYF
TGTGCCAGCACAACACGGCTGGGGGAGACCCAGTACTTC
>TRBV4-1|.|TRBJ1-2|TRBD1
CASSQAWQGDTYGYTF
TGCGCCAGCAGCCAAGCATGGCAGGGGGATACCTATGGCTACACCTTC
>TRBV9|.|TRBJ2-1|.
CASSPRLGVSSNEQFF
TGTGCCAGCAGCCCCCGACTAGGTGTATCTTCCAATGAGCAGTTCTTC
>TRBV6-1|.|TRBJ1-5|.
CASSERGQGMWSNQPQHF
TGTGCCAGCAGTGAAAGGGGCCAGGGGATGTGGAGCAATCAGCCCCAGCATTTT
>TRBV29-1|once|TRBJ1-2|TRBD1
CSVGETGTANYGYTF
TGCAGCGTGGGGGAGACCGGGACAGCCAACTATGGCTACACCTTC
>TRBV15|few|TRBJ1-4|.
CATSRASGMKEKLFF
TGTGCCACCAGCAGAGCGAGCGGAATGAAGGAAAAACTGTTTTTT
>TRBV28|once|TRBJ1-4|.
CASGQGYNEKLFF
TGTGCCAGCGGTCAGGGTTACAATGAAAAACTGTTTTTT
>TRBV11-3|once|TRBJ2-7|TRBD1
CASSCPGQGTYEQYF
TGTGCCAGCAGCTGTCCGGGACAGGGGACCTACGAGCAGTACTTC
>TRBV6-5|.|TRBJ2-2|TRBD1
CASRRDSNTGELFF
TGTGCCAGCAGGAGGGACAGTAACACCGGGGAGCTGTTTTTT
>TRBV4-1|.|TRBJ2-5|.
CASSPPAKTQYF
TGCGCCAGCAGTCCCCCAGCGAAGACCCAGTACTTC
>TRBV30|.|TRBJ1-5|TRBD1
CAWSVQGYQPQHF
TGTGCCTGGAGTGTACAGGGGTATCAGCCCCAGCATTTT
>TRBV7-6|.|TRBJ1-2|.
CASSPGQSPLSF
TGTGCCAGCAGCCCGGGGCAGTCCCCATTATCTTTC
>TRBV7-2|once|TRBJ2-5|.
CASSSGRQETQYF
TGTGCCAGCAGCTCGGGACGGCAAGAGACCCAGTACTTC
>TRBV29-1|.|TRBJ1-1|TRBD1
CSVGDRGETEAFF
TGCAGCGTTGGGGACAGGGGAGAAACTGAAGCTTTCTTT
>TRBV29-1|once|TRBJ1-5|.
CSVVVPGDSNQPQHF
TGCAGCGTTGTTGTCCCTGGAGATAGCAATCAGCCCCAGCATTTT
>TRBV2|.|TRBJ2-1|.
CASSLRTEQFF
TGTGCCAGCAGCTTACGGACTGAGCAGTTCTTC